The 21 T cell receptor beta chains below all came from one sample that was sequenced in a study of blood T cells in healthy people across ages. The second PCR ran about 6 to 11 cycles with a sample-barcoded 5' primer and J-beta primers. TCRdb recomputed calls from the 5' RACE reads with MiXCR, one row per CDR3 protein. The sample includes roughly 1.9 million distinct CDR3 sequences, roughly two fifths of them seen just once. The sequenced sample consisted of blood. These receptors were collected from a human donor in good health.

V usage is TRBV29-1 and J usage is TRBJ1-2, with a weak D call TRBD1 (5 bases). CDR1 and CDR2 (germline): SQVTM, ANQGSEA. V lost 0 bases and J lost 8, with 19 bases in between. The CDR3 totals 15 residues. CDR3 coding DNA: TGCAGCGTTGAAGATTATGGGGACGTCTATTCGGGCTACACCTTC. Translating gives CSVEDYGDVYSGYTF. The full variable domain, in which reference TRBV29-1 and TRBJ1-2 provide the parts outside the CDR3, is SAVISQKPSRDICQRGTSLTIQCQVDSQVTMMFWYRQQPGQSLTLIATANQGSEATYESGFVIDKFPISRPNLTFSTLTVSNMSPEDSSIYLCSVEDYGDVYSGYTFGSGTRLTVV.

The V gene is TRBV3-1, the J gene TRBJ1-6; D ambiguous. CDR3 length: 14 residues. Trimming took 1 base from V and 17 from J, leaving 18 bases between them. Germline V gives CDR1 LGHDT, CDR2 YNNKEL (reference sequence). The CDR3 is CASSQGGRTTKIHF. The CDR3 nucleotides read TGTGCCAGCAGCCAAGGTGGCAGGACTACAAAGATCCACTTT.

This chain links TRBV4-1 with TRBJ2-5; TRBD1 agrees at 9 bases. Trimming at V came to 3 bases and at J to 1 base, leaving 12 bases not matched to a gene. Per germline, CDR1 MGHRA and CDR2 YSYEKL. The CDR3 spans 18 residues. In DNA, the CDR3 is TGCGCCAGCAGCCACATAAACGACAGGGGGGCTCCCCAAGAGACCCAGTACTTC. The encoded protein is CASSHINDRGAPQETQYF.

This clonotype turned up a few times. The rearrangement joins TRBV29-1 to TRBJ2-6; 8 bases align to TRBD1. This CDR3 contains 14 residues. Germline trimming cut 8 bases from V and 2 bases from J; bases unmatched to any gene: 5. Germline V gene sequence: CDR1 SQVTM, CDR2 ANQGSEA. CDR3 amino acids: CSPPQGAGANVLTF. DNA for the CDR3: TGCAGCCCACCACAGGGGGCTGGGGCCAACGTCCTGACTTTC. The full variable domain, in which reference TRBV29-1 and TRBJ2-6 provide the parts outside the CDR3, is SAVISQKPSRDICQRGTSLTIQCQVDSQVTMMFWYRQQPGQSLTLIATANQGSEATYESGFVIDKFPISRPNLTFSTLTVSNMSPEDSSIYLCSPPQGAGANVLTFGAGSRLTVL.

The sample holds many counts of this clonotype. An end of the junction does not agree with germline; a read error may underlie this. This chain connects TRBV5-1 to TRBJ2-1; 7 positions agree with TRBD1. Germline V gene lookup returns CDR1 SGHRS and CDR2 YFSETQ. CDR3 size: 13 residues. This CDR3 reads CASSRDRNNEQFF. The CDR3 coding sequence is TGTGCCAGCAGCCGGGACAGAAACAATGAGCAGTTCTTC.

In this sample, this clonotype turned up a few times. The chain combines TRBV5-6 with TRBJ2-4; possible D gene TRBD2, 7 bases. The end of the DNA fits TRBJ2-7 better, so the J call may be wrong. The CDR3 covers 15 residues. Germline CDR1 reads SGHDT; CDR2 reads YYEEEE. CDR3 sequence reads: CASSLVLGGPYEQYF. CDR3 nucleotide sequence: TGTGCCAGCAGCTTGGTCCTCGGGGGGCCCTACGAGCAGTACTTC.

The chain is built from TRBV27 and TRBJ1-2, with D hard to call. In germline, CDR1 is MNHEY, CDR2 SMNVEV (reference sequence). This CDR3 comprises 15 residues. Trimming took 5 bases from V and 1 from J, leaving 14 bases between them. CDR3 coding DNA: TGTGCCAGCAGTCTGGTTGGGATCCATAACTATGGCTACACCTTC. Translating it yields CASSLVGIHNYGYTF.

This chain uses TRBV12-3 or TRBV12-4 with TRBJ1-5; D perhaps matches TRBD1 (5 bases). This CDR3 spans 15 amino acids. V lost 5 bases to trimming and J lost 1 base, with 12 bases between them. CDR3 residues: CASSKGPDSNQPQHF. Here the CDR3 DNA reads TGTGCCAGCAGTAAGGGACCTGACAGCAATCAGCCCCAGCATTTT.

The chain carries TRBV15 and TRBJ2-1, with TRBD2 matching 7 bases. CDR3 length equals 18 residues. The J segment lost 3 bases and the V segment lost 3 bases, leaving 14 bases of the junction unmatched. Germline CDR1 and CDR2: LNHNV and YYDKDF (reference sequence). This chain's CDR3 is CATSRTPESGTIYNEQFF. In DNA, the CDR3 is TGTGCCACCAGCAGGACCCCGGAGAGCGGGACTATCTACAATGAGCAGTTCTTC.

CDR3 DNA: TGTGCCAGCAGTGAAGGGGCTAGCGGGGGGGCCGTTGAGCAGTTCTTC. It encodes CASSEGASGGAVEQFF. The V and J genes are TRBV2 and TRBJ2-1; the match to TRBD2 covers 12 bases. V was pared by 1 base and J by 9 bases, with 7 bases of the junction left unmatched. The CDR3 spans 16 residues. CDR1 is SNHLY, CDR2 FYNNEI, per germline.

V gene TRBV4-2 combines with J gene TRBJ1-1; the D gene is possibly TRBD1 (5 bases). Trimming shortened V by 4 bases and J by 0 bases, and 12 bases separated the two germline ends. The germline V gene encodes CDR1 LGHNA and CDR2 YNFKEQ. The CDR3 length is 15 residues. For the CDR3, the DNA is TGTGCCAGCAGCCGAGGTGGGGCGGTGAACACTGAAGCTTTCTTT. It yields the protein CASSRGGAVNTEAFF.

V is TRBV10-3 and J is TRBJ1-2; D is ambiguous. Trimming removed 4 bases from V and 4 bases from J, with 10 bases in between. The germline V gene encodes CDR1 ENHRY and CDR2 SYGVKD. This CDR3 contains 13 residues. This CDR3 reads CAISAQLLYGYTF. CDR3 bases: TGTGCCATCAGTGCACAGCTTCTCTATGGCTACACCTTC.

The V gene is TRBV15, the J gene TRBJ1-4; D remains ambiguous. From germline, CDR1 is LNHNV and CDR2 YYDKDF (reference sequence). CDR3 length equals 14 residues. Trimming cost V 7 bases and J 0 bases, with 9 bases left between them. This chain's CDR3 is CATNAGSTNEKLFF. CDR3 nucleotides: TGTGCCACCAACGCGGGATCAACTAATGAAAAACTGTTTTTT.

The chain uses TRBV5-6 and TRBJ2-7; D is undetermined. Between the trimmed V and J ends, which lost 1 base and 3 bases, there was a span of 11 bases. Germline V gene data show CDR1 as SGHDT and CDR2 as YYEEEE. The CDR3 has 14 amino acids. This CDR3 is CASSLFWEIYEQYF. The DNA for the CDR3 is TGTGCCAGCAGCTTGTTTTGGGAAATCTACGAGCAGTACTTC.

This clonotype has just one count. The chain carries TRBV4-1 and TRBJ1-2; maybe TRBD1 (6 bases). Germline lookup yields CDR1 MGHRA and CDR2 YSYEKL. The CDR3 is 15 residues long. With 1 base removed from V and 4 bases from J, the gap between germline ends came to 13 bases. The CDR3 bases are TGCGCCAGCAGCCAAGTGGGGGCGGAAAGCTATGGCTACACCTTC. Residues: CASSQVGAESYGYTF.

J is TRBJ2-3 and V is TRBV6-1, with 10 bases lining up with TRBD1. The CDR3 contains 15 residues. Germline V gene data show CDR1 as MNHNS and CDR2 as SASEGT. Trimming removed 5 bases from V and 8 bases from J; junction bases left unmatched: 10. CDR3: CASSFRDRGVGTQYF. The DNA for the CDR3 is TGTGCCAGCAGTTTCCGGGACAGGGGAGTCGGTACGCAGTATTTT.

The chain employs TRBV7-9 and TRBJ2-7, with D hard to call. The CDR3 is 14 residues long. The V end was cut by 4 bases, the J end by 1 base, with 11 bases between. Germline V gene sequence: CDR1 SEHNR, CDR2 FQNEAQ (reference sequence). The CDR3 DNA follows: TGTGCCAGCAGCTCCTCGACGGTGTCCTACGAGCAGTACTTC. Its protein is CASSSSTVSYEQYF.

The rearrangement uses TRBV6-5 and TRBJ1-2, with a tentative D call TRBD1 (6 bases). CDR3 length: 15 amino acids. CDR1 and CDR2 from the germline V gene are MNHEY and SVGAGI. V was pared by 6 bases and J by 5 bases, with 19 bases between. CDR3 sequence reads: CASSPQGTPGYGYTF. CDR3 DNA sequence: TGTGCCAGCAGCCCTCAAGGGACACCCGGATATGGCTACACCTTC.

In this sample, this clonotype turned up a few times. CDR3 in DNA: TGCGCCAGCAGCCAGGGTATGGGGGGGCCTTTCCCCACAGATACGCAGTATTTT. It encodes CASSQGMGGPFPTDTQYF. The chain uses TRBV4-3 and TRBJ2-3; maybe TRBD2 (7 bases). Germline V CDR1 and CDR2: LGHNA, YSLEER. The CDR3 runs 18 residues. V lost 3 bases and J 2 bases, leaving 21 bases between the germline ends.

This chain uses TRBV2 with TRBJ1-1; 7 bases are shared with TRBD1. Germline V lookup: CDR1 SNHLY, CDR2 FYNNEI. The CDR3 runs 13 residues. J lost 5 bases, V lost 4 bases, and 4 bases had no gene match. CDR3 sequence: CASSGTGVTEAFF. CDR3 sequence (DNA): TGTGCCAGCAGTGGTACAGGGGTTACTGAAGCTTTCTTT.

This clonotype occurred a few times. At one of its ends the junction is not consistent with the germline gene, which may arise from a read error. The chain carries TRBV29-1 and TRBJ2-1, with D possibly matching TRBD2 (7 bases). This CDR3 has 14 residues. CDR1 and CDR2 (germline): SQVTM, ANQGSEA. The CDR3 bases are TGCAGCGCTGAACTCGGGGGGACATTTAATGAGCAGTTCTTC. Translated, it gives CSAELGGTFNEQFF.